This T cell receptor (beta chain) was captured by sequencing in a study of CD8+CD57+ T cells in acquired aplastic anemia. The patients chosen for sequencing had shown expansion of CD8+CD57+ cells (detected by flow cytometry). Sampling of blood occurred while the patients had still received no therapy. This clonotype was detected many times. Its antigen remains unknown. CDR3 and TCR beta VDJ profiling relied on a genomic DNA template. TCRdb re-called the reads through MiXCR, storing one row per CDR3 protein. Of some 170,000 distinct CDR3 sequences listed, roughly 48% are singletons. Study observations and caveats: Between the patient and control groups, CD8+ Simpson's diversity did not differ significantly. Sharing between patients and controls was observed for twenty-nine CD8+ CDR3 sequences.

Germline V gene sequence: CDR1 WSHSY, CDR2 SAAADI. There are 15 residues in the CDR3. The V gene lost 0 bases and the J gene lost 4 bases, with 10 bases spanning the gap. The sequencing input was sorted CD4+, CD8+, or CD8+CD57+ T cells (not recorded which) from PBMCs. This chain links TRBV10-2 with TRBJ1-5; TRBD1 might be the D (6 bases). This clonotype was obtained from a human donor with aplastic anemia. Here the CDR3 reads CASSESGGRNQPQHF. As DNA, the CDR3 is TGCGCCAGCAGTGAGTCGGGGGGGCGTAATCAGCCCCAGCATTTT.